The 8 T cell receptor beta chains given below trace back to one sample, sequenced in a study of blood T cell repertoires in COVID-19. Libraries were prepared by immunoSEQ multiplex PCR; TCRdb keeps only in-frame clonotypes and omits some of them. The repertoire has approximately 100,000 clones, roughly 84% of them found once; the top ten carry around 15%. The sample was peripheral blood. These receptors originate from a woman aged 60-75 years with acute or convalescent COVID-19.

The chain's CDR3 is CASSIVLAGSGELFF. In DNA form, the CDR3 reads TGTGCCAGTAGTATAGTACTAGCGGGGTCCGGGGAGCTGTTTTTT. The chain recombines TRBV19 with TRBJ2-2; 10 bases are shared with TRBD2. Germline V lookup: CDR1 LNHDA, CDR2 SQIVND (reference sequence). The CDR3 totals 15 residues. Trimming removed 1 base from V and 6 bases from J; junction bases left unmatched: 2.

The J gene is TRBJ1-1, the V gene TRBV6-5, with D uncertain. V was shortened by 0 bases and J by 4 bases, with 15 bases between the two germline ends. Germline assignment: CDR1 MNHEY and CDR2 SVGAGI. The CDR3 runs 16 residues. The CDR3 is CASSYSFAARGTEAFF. CDR3 sequence (DNA): TGTGCCAGCAGTTACTCGTTCGCGGCCCGGGGCACTGAAGCTTTCTTT.

The chain couples TRBV3-1 (or the pseudogene TRBV3-2) to TRBJ2-2; 7 bases are shared with TRBD2. CDR1 LGHDT and CDR2 YNNKEL come from the germline V gene (reference sequence). This CDR3 has 16 amino acids. V shed 7 bases, J shed 3 bases, and the junction held 11 bases outside the gene matches. The CDR3 sequence: CASNTIMGGDTGELFF. The CDR3 region has the DNA TGTGCCAGCAACACAATTATGGGGGGGGACACCGGGGAGCTGTTTTTT.

V gene TRBV20-1 combines with J gene TRBJ2-3, with 13 bases aligning to TRBD2. Germline V gives CDR1 DFQATT, CDR2 SNEGSKA (reference sequence). CDR3 length: 16 amino acids. Germline trimming cut 3 bases from V and 5 bases from J; bases unmatched to any gene: 8. The CDR3 nucleotides are TGCAGTGCTAGTGCGAGGACTAGCGGGGGTAAAGATACGCAGTATTTT. It translates to CSASARTSGGKDTQYF.

This clone appeared a single time. The rearrangement joins TRBV11-2 to TRBJ1-5, with D possibly TRBD1 on 6 matching bases. The V and J ends lost 1 base and 6 bases respectively, with 13 bases between them. The CDR3 consists of 15 residues. The V gene's germline CDR1 is SGHAT and CDR2 FQNNGV. This CDR3 reads CASSLGSGDTQPQHF. The CDR3 DNA reads as TGTGCCAGCAGCTTAGGTTCAGGGGACACTCAGCCCCAGCATTTT.

This chain connects TRBV4-1 to TRBJ2-1; possible D gene TRBD1, 5 bases. Germline assignment: CDR1 MGHRA and CDR2 YSYEKL. The length of the CDR3 is 17 residues. The V and J ends lost 0 bases and 0 bases respectively, with 12 bases between them. CDR3 sequence: CASSQDLDMSSYNEQFF. The DNA of the CDR3 is TGCGCCAGCAGCCAAGATTTGGACATGAGCTCCTACAATGAGCAGTTCTTC.

The CDR3 DNA reads as TGCGCCAGCAGCCAACTCCTATCGGCGGGGGAGCAGTACTTC. Its translation is CASSQLLSAGEQYF. The V call is TRBV4-3, the J call TRBJ2-7; D perhaps matches TRBD2 (6 bases). The CDR3 is made up of 14 amino acids. CDR1 and CDR2 from the germline V gene are LGHNA and YSLEER. The ends were cut back, 2 bases at V and 7 bases at J, with 15 bases in the middle.

This chain links TRBV5-1 with TRBJ2-1; no definite D call. CDR3 length equals 14 residues. Trimming took 0 bases from V and 6 from J, leaving 10 bases between them. Germline V gives CDR1 SGHRS, CDR2 YFSETQ. This chain's CDR3 is CASSLGQAPNEQFF. CDR3 bases: TGCGCCAGCAGCTTGGGTCAGGCACCCAATGAGCAGTTCTTC.